This TCR beta chain was captured by sequencing in a study of T cells after yellow fever vaccination. TCRdb fed the 5' RACE reads into MiXCR, producing one record per CDR3 protein. This sample has around 330,000 distinct CDR3 sequences, with around 4% found just once. The V gene's germline CDR1 is SGHTA and CDR2 FQGNSA. This CDR3 comprises 13 residues. Trimming removed 5 bases from V and 5 bases from J; junction bases left unmatched: 4. This clonotype has a handful of counts. The V call is TRBV7-2, the J call TRBJ1-2, with 8 bases identical to TRBD1. The specimen comprised PBMCs, sampled on the day of the yellow fever booster vaccination. The receptor's source is a man aged 18 to 30 who received the YFV17D yellow fever vaccine. CDR3 amino acids: CASSPGGWYGYTF. The CDR3 DNA follows: TGTGCCAGCAGCCCAGGGGGCTGGTATGGCTACACCTTC.